Each of the 18 T cell receptor beta chains below was sequenced from the same sample in a study of cytomegalovirus exposure and HLA in healthy donors (dated by TCRdb to the late 2010s). The library was built by means of the immunoSEQ multiplex PCR assay. A mixture of 60 forward primers for TCR Vbeta segments and 13 reverse primers for TCR Jbeta segments was used in the multiplex PCR. The immuneACCESS repertoire file appears here via TCRdb, limited to in-frame rearrangements. These files lack a portion of the clones; in checked studies, under half of the deficit traces to unresolved V genes, and the cause of the others is not known. The sample has tens of thousands of clones on record, around 70% of them singletons. The biggest ten clones account for approximately 7.6% of the sample. The sequencing sample was made of PBMCs. These receptors all come from a man aged 40-49 years in good health and CMV-seropositive.

This clone was observed a few times. The V gene is TRBV7-9, the J gene TRBJ1-4; 7 bases fit TRBD1. This CDR3 spans 17 amino acids. V shed 1 base and J 0 bases; nucleotides not matched to a gene: 5. The germline gives CDR1 SEHNR, CDR2 FQNEAQ (reference sequence). The DNA for the CDR3 is TGTGCCAGCAGCTTAGGACAGGGACCTGCAACTAATGAAAAACTGTTTTTT. Translated: CASSLGQGPATNEKLFF.

Only a few counts were recorded for this clone. V is TRBV27 and J is TRBJ2-5, with 8 bases lining up with TRBD1. Losses at the gene ends were 2 bases for V and 7 bases for J; bases not matched to a gene: 9. The CDR3 has 15 amino acids. Germline values: CDR1 MNHEY, CDR2 SMNVEV (reference sequence). CDR3 nucleotides: TGTGCCAGCAGTTTAGGACAGGGAGTCAAAGGGACCCAGTACTTC. Its protein product is CASSLGQGVKGTQYF.

This clone was seen a few times. V usage is TRBV9 and J usage is TRBJ2-3; 10 bases fit TRBD1. V lost 4 bases, J lost 4 bases, and 9 bases stayed unmatched. In germline, CDR1 is SGDLS, CDR2 YYNGEE. CDR3 size: 16 residues. The DNA for the CDR3 is TGTGCCAGCAGCAAGCGACAGGGGGCGTTGGCAGATACGCAGTATTTT. Translating gives CASSKRQGALADTQYF.

This clone was picked up a small number of times. V usage is TRBV6-5 and J usage is TRBJ2-2; maybe TRBD2 (5 bases). This CDR3 comprises 14 residues. V lost 5 bases, J lost 6 bases, and 13 bases lay in between. CDR1 is MNHEY, CDR2 SVGAGI, per germline. For the CDR3, the DNA is TGTGCCAGCAGTCTAGCACGGGGAGCCGGGGAGCTGTTTTTT. This encodes CASSLARGAGELFF.

This chain joins TRBV5-6 and TRBJ1-2, with 9 bases aligning to TRBD1. The germline CDR1 and CDR2 sequences are SGHDT and YYEEEE. CDR3 size: 15 residues. V gave up 0 bases and J gave up 7 bases; unmatched junction bases: 7. CDR3 loop: CASSLVPGTGSGYTF. CDR3 bases: TGTGCCAGCAGCTTGGTACCCGGGACAGGGAGTGGCTACACCTTC. The full variable domain, its missing parts supplied by reference TRBV5-6 and TRBJ1-2, is DAGVTQSPTHLIKTRGQQVTLRCSPKSGHDTVSWYQQALGQGPQFIFQYYEEEERQRGNFPDRFSGHQFPNYSSELNVNALLLGDSALYLCASSLVPGTGSGYTFGSGTRLTVV.

This clone was seen more than once but under ten times. The chain combines TRBV9 with TRBJ1-2, with 8 bases lining up with TRBD1. The CDR3 contains 15 residues. Trimming at V came to 4 bases and at J to 8 bases, leaving 13 bases not matched to a gene. Germline CDR1 reads SGDLS; CDR2 reads YYNGEE. CDR3 loop: CASSPYWTGMAGYTF. Here the CDR3 DNA reads TGTGCCAGCAGCCCTTATTGGACAGGGATGGCCGGCTACACCTTC.

CDR3 sequence reads: CASSPPSGVSTDTQYF. CDR3 sequence (DNA): TGCGCCAGCAGCCCCCCTAGCGGGGTTAGCACAGATACGCAGTATTTT. The rearrangement uses TRBV5-1 and TRBJ2-3; 9 bases map to TRBD2. The CDR3 length is 16 residues. J lost 0 bases, V lost 4 bases, and 6 bases had no gene match. Germline-derived CDR1 and CDR2 are SGHRS and YFSETQ.

The gene calls are TRBV2 and TRBJ1-2; 10 positions agree with TRBD1. CDR1 and CDR2 (germline): SNHLY, FYNNEI. Trimming at V came to 8 bases and at J to 7 bases, leaving 7 bases not matched to a gene. The CDR3 is made up of 13 amino acids. The DNA of the CDR3 is TGTGCCAGCGGGGGACAGGGGTCCTCTGGCTACACCTTC. Encoded protein: CASGGQGSSGYTF.

This clone turned up a few times. The rearrangement uses TRBV28 and TRBJ1-2; D not certain. The CDR3 loop spans 13 amino acids. Germline V gene lookup returns CDR1 MDHEN and CDR2 SYDVKM. The V end was cut by 5 bases, the J end by 4 bases, with 11 bases between. CDR3 sequence: CASSTGRSYGYTF. The DNA for the CDR3 is TGTGCCAGCAGTACCGGCCGGAGCTATGGCTACACCTTC.

The chain uses TRBV10-3 and TRBJ2-1; TRBD1 matches 7 bases. V lost 3 bases, J lost 8 bases, and 10 bases stayed unmatched. Per germline, CDR1 ENHRY and CDR2 SYGVKD. This CDR3 spans 15 amino acids. CDR3 protein: CAISDRQGSGHEQFF. The DNA for the CDR3 is TGTGCCATCAGTGATAGACAGGGAAGCGGACATGAGCAGTTCTTC.

The chain has TRBV10-3 and TRBJ2-3; TRBD1 agrees at 8 bases. Germline CDR1 is ENHRY and CDR2 is SYGVKD. The CDR3 sequence is 13 residues long. The trim removed 11 bases at V and 1 base at J, leaving 5 bases unmatched. The CDR3 loop reads CAASTGGTDTQYF. In DNA form, the CDR3 reads TGTGCCGCGTCGACAGGGGGCACAGATACGCAGTATTTT.

The chain recombines TRBV11-3 with TRBJ2-5, with 7 bases lining up with TRBD1. Germline CDR1 is SGHNT and CDR2 is YENEEA. The CDR3 is made up of 14 amino acids. J lost 4 bases, V lost 4 bases, and 6 bases had no gene match. The CDR3 DNA follows: TGTGCCAGCAGCTCCCAGGGGGAAGGAGAGACCCAGTACTTC. It translates to CASSSQGEGETQYF.

Comment on this clone: The sample contains more than one DNA sequence encoding this CDR3. The V call is TRBV20-1, the J call TRBJ2-7; D unclear. CDR3 length: 11 amino acids. V lost 6 bases and J lost 3, with 9 bases in between. The V gene's germline CDR1 is DFQATT and CDR2 SNEGSKA (reference sequence). The CDR3 loop reads CSAPSGYEQYF. The CDR3 DNA is TGCAGTGCCCCCTCCGGCTACGAGCAGTACTTC.

This clone is a singleton in its sample. The chain carries TRBV6-5 and TRBJ1-2; a possible D gene is TRBD1 (5 bases). Germline values: CDR1 MNHEY, CDR2 SVGAGI. The V and J ends lost 7 bases and 6 bases respectively, with 21 bases between them. This CDR3 comprises 15 residues. The CDR3 bases are TGTGCCAGCAACCCTAATACAGGAGGGCGAGATGGCTACACCTTC. Translating it yields CASNPNTGGRDGYTF.

The J gene is TRBJ2-7, the V gene TRBV10-3; 10 nucleotides match TRBD1. Losses at the gene ends were 11 bases for V and 3 bases for J; bases not matched to a gene: 7. This CDR3 contains 13 residues. CDR1 is ENHRY and CDR2 is SYGVKD in the germline V gene. The DNA for the CDR3 is TGTGCCGCTAAGGGGACAGGGGACTACGAGCAGTACTTC. The encoded protein is CAAKGTGDYEQYF.

The J gene is TRBJ1-1, the V gene TRBV18; TRBD1 agrees at 8 bases. From germline, CDR1 is KGHSH and CDR2 LQKENI. Trimming at V came to 3 bases and at J to 0 bases, leaving 6 bases not matched to a gene. CDR3 length equals 16 residues. CDR3 DNA: TGTGCCAGCTCACCCCTTCGGACAGGGATGAACACTGAAGCTTTCTTT. Translated, it gives CASSPLRTGMNTEAFF. Drawing the rest from reference TRBV18 and TRBJ1-1, the complete variable domain is NAGVMQNPRHLVRRRGQEARLRCSPMKGHSHVYWYRQLPEEGLKFMVYLQKENIIDESGMPKERFSAEFPKEGPSILRIQQVVRGDSAAYFCASSPLRTGMNTEAFFGQGTRLTVV.

Judged by abundance, this clone is medium-sized. The V gene is TRBV5-1, the J gene TRBJ2-3; 10 positions match TRBD1. Unmatched junction bases numbered 5, after V lost 4 bases and J lost 0 bases. The CDR3 totals 16 residues. CDR1 SGHRS and CDR2 YFSETQ come from the germline V gene. CDR3 in amino acids: CASSTGQGGSTDTQYF. The CDR3 DNA reads TGCGCCAGCAGCACCGGACAGGGGGGGAGCACAGATACGCAGTATTTT.

The chain couples TRBV5-4 to TRBJ2-3, with D perhaps TRBD2 (6 bases). The V gene lost 1 base and the J gene lost 2 bases, with 17 bases spanning the gap. Germline assignment: CDR1 SGHNT and CDR2 YYREEE (reference sequence). The CDR3 consists of 17 residues. DNA for the CDR3: TGTGCCAGCAGCTTGATCCGGGAGAGGTCACACACAGATACGCAGTATTTT. This sequence encodes CASSLIRERSHTDTQYF. Using reference TRBV5-4 and TRBJ2-3 for the parts outside the CDR3, the full variable domain is ETGVTQSPTHLIKTRGQQVTLRCSSQSGHNTVSWYQQALGQGPQFIFQYYREEENGRGNFPPRFSGLQFPNYSSELNVNALELDDSALYLCASSLIRERSHTDTQYFGPGTRLTVL.